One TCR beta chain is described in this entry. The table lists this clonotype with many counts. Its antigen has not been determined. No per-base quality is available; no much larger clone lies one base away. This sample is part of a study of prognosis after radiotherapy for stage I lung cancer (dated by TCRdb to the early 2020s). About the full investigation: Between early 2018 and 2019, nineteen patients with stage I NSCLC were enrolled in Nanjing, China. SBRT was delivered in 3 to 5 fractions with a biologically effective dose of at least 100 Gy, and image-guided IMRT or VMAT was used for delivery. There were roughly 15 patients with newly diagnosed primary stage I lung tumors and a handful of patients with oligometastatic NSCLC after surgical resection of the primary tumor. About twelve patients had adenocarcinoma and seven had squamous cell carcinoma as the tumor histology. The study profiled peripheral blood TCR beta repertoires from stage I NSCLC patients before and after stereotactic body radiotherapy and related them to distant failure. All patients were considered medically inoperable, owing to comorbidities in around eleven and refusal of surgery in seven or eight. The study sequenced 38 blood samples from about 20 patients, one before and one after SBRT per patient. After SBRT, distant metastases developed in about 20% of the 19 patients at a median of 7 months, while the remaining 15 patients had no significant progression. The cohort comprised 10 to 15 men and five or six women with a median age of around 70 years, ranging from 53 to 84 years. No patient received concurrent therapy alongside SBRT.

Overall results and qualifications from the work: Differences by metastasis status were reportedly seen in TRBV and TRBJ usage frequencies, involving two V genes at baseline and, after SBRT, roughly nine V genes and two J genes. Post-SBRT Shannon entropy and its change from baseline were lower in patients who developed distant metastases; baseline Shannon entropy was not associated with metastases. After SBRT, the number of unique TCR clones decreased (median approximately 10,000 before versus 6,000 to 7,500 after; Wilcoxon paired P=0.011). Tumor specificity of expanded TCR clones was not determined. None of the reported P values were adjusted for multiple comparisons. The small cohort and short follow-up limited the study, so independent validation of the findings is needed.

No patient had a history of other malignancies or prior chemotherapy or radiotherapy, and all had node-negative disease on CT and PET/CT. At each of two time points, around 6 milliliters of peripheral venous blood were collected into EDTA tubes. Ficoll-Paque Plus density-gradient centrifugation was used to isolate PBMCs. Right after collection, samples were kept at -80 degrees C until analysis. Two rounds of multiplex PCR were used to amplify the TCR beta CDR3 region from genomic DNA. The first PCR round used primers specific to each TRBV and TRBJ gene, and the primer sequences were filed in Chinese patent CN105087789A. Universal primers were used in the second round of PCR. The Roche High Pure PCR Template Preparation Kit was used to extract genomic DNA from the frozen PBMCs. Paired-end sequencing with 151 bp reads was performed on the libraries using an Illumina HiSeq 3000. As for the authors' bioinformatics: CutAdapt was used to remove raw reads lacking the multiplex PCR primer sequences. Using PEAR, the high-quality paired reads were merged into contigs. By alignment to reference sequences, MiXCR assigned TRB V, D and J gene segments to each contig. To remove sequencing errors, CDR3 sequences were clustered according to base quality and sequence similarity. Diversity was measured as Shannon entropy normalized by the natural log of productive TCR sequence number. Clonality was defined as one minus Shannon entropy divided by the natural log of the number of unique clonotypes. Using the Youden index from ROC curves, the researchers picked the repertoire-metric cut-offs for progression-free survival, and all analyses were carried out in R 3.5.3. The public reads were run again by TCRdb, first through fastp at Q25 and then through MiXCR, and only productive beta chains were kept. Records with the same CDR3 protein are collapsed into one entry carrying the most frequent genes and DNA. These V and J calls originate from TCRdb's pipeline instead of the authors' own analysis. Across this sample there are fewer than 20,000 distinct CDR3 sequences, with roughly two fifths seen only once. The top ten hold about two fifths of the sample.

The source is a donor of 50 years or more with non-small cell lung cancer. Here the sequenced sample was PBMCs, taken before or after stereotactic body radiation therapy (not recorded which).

The sequenced DNA: TGCAGTGGACGGGGGGTTGGTGAGACCCAGTACTTC. The encoded protein is CSGRGVGETQYF. Here the chain combines TRBV20-1 and TRBJ2-5; 7 bases in the middle match TRBD2. Germline trimming: 7 bases from V, 5 bases from J; junction bases outside gene matches: 7. The CDR3 spans 12 residues, from the cysteine through the phenylalanine. Just the 36-base CDR3 DNA is kept, in frame starting at base 1. CDR1 DFQATT and CDR2 SNEGSKA are derived from the germline V gene (reference sequence).